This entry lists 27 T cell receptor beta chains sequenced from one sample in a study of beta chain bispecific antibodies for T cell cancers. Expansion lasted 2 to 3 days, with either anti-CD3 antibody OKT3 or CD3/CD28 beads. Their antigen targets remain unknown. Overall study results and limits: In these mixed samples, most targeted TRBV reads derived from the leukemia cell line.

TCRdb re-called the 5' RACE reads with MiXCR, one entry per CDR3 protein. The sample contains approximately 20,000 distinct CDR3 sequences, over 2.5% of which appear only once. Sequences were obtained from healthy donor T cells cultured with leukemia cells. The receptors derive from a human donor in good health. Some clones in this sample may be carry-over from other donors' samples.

The CDR3 reads CASSFARDYLNTGELFF. The CDR3, as DNA: TGTGCCAGCAGCTTTGCCAGGGACTACCTGAACACCGGGGAGCTGTTTTTT. V usage is TRBV5-4 and J usage is TRBJ2-2, with TRBD2 matching over 7 bases. V gave up 2 bases and J gave up 1 base; unmatched junction bases: 8. Germline V lookup: CDR1 SGHNT, CDR2 YYREEE (reference sequence). CDR3 size: 17 residues.

Here the CDR3 reads CASSIDSGAQETQYF. CDR3 nucleotides: TGTGCCAGCAGCATCGACAGCGGTGCCCAAGAGACCCAGTACTTC. The V call is TRBV11-3, the J call TRBJ2-5; D may correspond to TRBD1 or TRBD2 (5 bases each). V lost 5 bases and J 1 base, leaving 14 bases between the germline ends. Germline V gives CDR1 SGHNT, CDR2 YENEEA. CDR3 length: 15 residues. The variable domain in full, completed from reference TRBV11-3 and TRBJ2-5, reads EAGVVQSPRYKIIEKKQPVAFWCNPISGHNTLYWYLQNLGQGPELLIRYENEEAVDDSQLPKDRFSAERLKGVDSTLKIQPAELGDSAVYLCASSIDSGAQETQYFGPGTRLLVL.

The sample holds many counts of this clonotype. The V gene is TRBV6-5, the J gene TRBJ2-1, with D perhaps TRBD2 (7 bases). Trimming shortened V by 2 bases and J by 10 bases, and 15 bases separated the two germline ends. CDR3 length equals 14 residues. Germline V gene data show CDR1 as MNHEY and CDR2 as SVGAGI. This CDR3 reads CASSYTSGGQEQFF. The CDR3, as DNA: TGTGCCAGCAGTTACACCTCGGGGGGCCAAGAGCAGTTCTTC.

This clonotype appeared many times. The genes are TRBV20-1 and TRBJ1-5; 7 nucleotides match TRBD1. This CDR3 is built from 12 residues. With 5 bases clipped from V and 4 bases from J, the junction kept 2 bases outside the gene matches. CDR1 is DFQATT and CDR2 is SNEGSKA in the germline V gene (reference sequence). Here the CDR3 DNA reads TGCAGTGCTTGGACAGGAAATCAGCCCCAGCATTTT. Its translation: CSAWTGNQPQHF.

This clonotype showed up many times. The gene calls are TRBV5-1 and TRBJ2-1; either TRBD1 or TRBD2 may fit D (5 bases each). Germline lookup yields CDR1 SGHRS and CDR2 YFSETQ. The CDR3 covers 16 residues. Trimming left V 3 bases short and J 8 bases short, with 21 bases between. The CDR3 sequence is CASSWADWFRGDEQFF. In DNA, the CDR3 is TGCGCCAGCAGCTGGGCCGATTGGTTTAGGGGAGATGAGCAGTTCTTC.

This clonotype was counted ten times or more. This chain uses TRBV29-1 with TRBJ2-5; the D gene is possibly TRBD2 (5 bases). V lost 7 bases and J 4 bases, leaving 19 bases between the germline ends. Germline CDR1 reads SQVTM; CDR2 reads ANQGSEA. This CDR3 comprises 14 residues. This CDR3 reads CSAAGWPSGETQYF. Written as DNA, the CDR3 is TGCAGCGCCGCCGGGTGGCCGAGCGGAGAGACCCAGTACTTC.

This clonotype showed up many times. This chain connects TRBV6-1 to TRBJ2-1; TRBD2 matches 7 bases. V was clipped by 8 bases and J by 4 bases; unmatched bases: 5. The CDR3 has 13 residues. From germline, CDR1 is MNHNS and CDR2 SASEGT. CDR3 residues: CASGGVTYNEQFF. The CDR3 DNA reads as TGTGCCAGCGGGGGGGTGACTTACAATGAGCAGTTCTTC.

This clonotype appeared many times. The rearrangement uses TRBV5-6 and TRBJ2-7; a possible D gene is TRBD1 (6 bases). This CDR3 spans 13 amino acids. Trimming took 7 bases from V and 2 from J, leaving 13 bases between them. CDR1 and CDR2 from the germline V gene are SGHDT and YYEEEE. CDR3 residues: CASGNRAAYEQYF. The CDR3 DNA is TGTGCCAGCGGCAACAGGGCCGCCTACGAGCAGTACTTC.

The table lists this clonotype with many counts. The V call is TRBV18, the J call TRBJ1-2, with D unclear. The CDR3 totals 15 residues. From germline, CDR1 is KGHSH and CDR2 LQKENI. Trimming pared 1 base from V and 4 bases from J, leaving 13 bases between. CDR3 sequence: CASSPRLAGPYGYTF. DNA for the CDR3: TGTGCCAGCTCACCACGATTAGCGGGCCCCTATGGCTACACCTTC.

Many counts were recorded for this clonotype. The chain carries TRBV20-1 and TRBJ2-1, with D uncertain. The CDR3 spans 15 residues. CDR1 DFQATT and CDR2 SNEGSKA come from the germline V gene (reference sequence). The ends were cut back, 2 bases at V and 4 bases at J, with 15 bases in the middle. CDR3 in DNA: TGCAGTGCTAGATCTTCGTCGGACCCTTACAATGAGCAGTTCTTC. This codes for CSARSSSDPYNEQFF.

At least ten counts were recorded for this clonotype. CDR3 sequence reads: CASSLAGGVEQFF. Here the CDR3 DNA reads TGCGCCAGCAGCTTGGCCGGCGGGGTTGAGCAGTTCTTC. The J gene is TRBJ2-1, the V gene TRBV5-1, with a weak D call TRBD2 (6 bases). Germline-derived CDR1 and CDR2 are SGHRS and YFSETQ. Trimming left V 0 bases short and J 9 bases short, with 10 bases between. There are 13 residues in the CDR3.

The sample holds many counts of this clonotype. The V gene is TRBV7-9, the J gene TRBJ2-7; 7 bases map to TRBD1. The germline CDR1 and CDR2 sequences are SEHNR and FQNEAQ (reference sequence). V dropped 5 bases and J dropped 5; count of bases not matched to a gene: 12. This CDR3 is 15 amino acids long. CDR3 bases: TGTGCCAGCAGCACAACCGGGACAGTCGAGGACGAGCAGTACTTC. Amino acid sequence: CASSTTGTVEDEQYF.

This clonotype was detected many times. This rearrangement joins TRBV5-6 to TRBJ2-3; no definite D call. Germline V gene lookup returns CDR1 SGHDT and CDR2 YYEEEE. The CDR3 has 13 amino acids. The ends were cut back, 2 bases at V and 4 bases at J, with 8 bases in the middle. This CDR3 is CASSFFGADTQYF. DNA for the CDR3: TGTGCCAGCAGCTTTTTTGGGGCAGATACGCAGTATTTT.

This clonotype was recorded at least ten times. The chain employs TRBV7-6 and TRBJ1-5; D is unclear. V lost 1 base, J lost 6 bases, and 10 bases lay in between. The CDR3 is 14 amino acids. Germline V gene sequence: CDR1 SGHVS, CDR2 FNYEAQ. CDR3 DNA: TGTGCCAGCAGCTTAGTTGGGGAGGGTCAGCCCCAGCATTTT. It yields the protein CASSLVGEGQPQHF.

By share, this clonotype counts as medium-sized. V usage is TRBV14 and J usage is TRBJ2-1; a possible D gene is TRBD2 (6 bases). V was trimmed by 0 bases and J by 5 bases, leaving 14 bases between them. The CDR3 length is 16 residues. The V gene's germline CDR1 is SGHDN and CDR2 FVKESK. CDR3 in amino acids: CASSQDRRGSHNEQFF. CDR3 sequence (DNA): TGTGCCAGCAGCCAAGATCGTCGGGGGTCCCACAATGAGCAGTTCTTC.

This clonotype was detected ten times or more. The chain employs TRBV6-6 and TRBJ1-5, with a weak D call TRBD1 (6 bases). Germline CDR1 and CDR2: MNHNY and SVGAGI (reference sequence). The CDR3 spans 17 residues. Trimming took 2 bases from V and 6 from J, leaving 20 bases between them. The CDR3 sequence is CASSYGLGLEGVQPQHF. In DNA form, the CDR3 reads TGTGCCAGCAGTTACGGATTGGGACTAGAGGGGGTTCAGCCCCAGCATTTT.

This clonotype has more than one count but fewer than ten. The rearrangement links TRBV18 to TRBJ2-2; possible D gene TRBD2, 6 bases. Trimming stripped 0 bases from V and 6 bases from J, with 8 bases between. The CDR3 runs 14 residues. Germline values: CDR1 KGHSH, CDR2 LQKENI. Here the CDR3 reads CASSPPTGAGELFF. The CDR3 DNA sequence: TGTGCCAGCTCACCACCTACGGGGGCCGGGGAGCTGTTTTTT.

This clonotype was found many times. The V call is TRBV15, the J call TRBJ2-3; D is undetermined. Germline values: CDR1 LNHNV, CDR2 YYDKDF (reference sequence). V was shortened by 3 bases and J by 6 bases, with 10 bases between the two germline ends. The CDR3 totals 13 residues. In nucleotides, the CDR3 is TGTGCCACCAGCAGCCACAGATCCGATACGCAGTATTTT. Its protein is CATSSHRSDTQYF.

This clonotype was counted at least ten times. CDR3 in DNA: TGTGCCAGCAGCTTGGTGCAGGGGGCGAACGAGCAGTACTTC. Translating it yields CASSLVQGANEQYF. This chain joins TRBV5-6 and TRBJ2-7; 8 bases line up with TRBD1. This CDR3 spans 14 amino acids. Germline V gene data show CDR1 as SGHDT and CDR2 as YYEEEE. V was clipped by 0 bases and J by 5 bases; unmatched bases: 4. Full variable domain (remainder filled in from reference TRBV5-6 and TRBJ2-7): DAGVTQSPTHLIKTRGQQVTLRCSPKSGHDTVSWYQQALGQGPQFIFQYYEEEERQRGNFPDRFSGHQFPNYSSELNVNALLLGDSALYLCASSLVQGANEQYFGPGTRLTVT.

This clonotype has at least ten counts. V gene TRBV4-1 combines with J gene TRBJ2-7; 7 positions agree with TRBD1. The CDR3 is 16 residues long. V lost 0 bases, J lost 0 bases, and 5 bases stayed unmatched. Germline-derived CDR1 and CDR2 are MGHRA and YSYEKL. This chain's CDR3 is CASSQERDSSSYEQYF. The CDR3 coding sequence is TGCGCCAGCAGCCAAGAAAGGGACAGTAGCTCCTACGAGCAGTACTTC.

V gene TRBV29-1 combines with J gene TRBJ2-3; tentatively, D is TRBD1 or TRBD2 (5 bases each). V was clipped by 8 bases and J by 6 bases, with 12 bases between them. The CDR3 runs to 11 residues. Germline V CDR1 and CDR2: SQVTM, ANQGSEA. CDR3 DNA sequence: TGCAGCTTTCGGTGGGGGGATACGCAGTATTTT. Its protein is CSFRWGDTQYF.

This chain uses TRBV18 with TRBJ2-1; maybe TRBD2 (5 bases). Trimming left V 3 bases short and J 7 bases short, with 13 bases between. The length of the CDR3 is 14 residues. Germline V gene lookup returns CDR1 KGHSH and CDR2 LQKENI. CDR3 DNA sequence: TGTGCCAGCTCACCCCAATTCACGGGGAATGAGCAGTTCTTC. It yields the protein CASSPQFTGNEQFF.

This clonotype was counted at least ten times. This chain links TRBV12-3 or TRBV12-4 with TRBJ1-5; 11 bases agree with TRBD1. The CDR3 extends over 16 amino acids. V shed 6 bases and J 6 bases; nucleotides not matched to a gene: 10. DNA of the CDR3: TGTGCCAGCAGCCCCGGACAGGGGGCTAGTCGTCAGCCCCAGCATTTT. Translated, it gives CASSPGQGASRQPQHF.

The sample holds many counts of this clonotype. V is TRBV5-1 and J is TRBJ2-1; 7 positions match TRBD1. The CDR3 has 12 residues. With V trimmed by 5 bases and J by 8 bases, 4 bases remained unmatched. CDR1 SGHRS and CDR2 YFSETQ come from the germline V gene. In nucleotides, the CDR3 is TGCGCCAGCAGTCGAGGGGGCCATGAGCAGTTCTTC. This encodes CASSRGGHEQFF.

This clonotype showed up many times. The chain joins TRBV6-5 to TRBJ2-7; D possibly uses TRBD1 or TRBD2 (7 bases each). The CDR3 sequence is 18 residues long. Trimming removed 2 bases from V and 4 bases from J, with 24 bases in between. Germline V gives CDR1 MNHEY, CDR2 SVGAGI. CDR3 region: CASSYDPLDREGSYEQYF. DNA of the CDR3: TGTGCCAGCAGTTACGACCCCCTTGACAGGGAGGGATCATACGAGCAGTACTTC.

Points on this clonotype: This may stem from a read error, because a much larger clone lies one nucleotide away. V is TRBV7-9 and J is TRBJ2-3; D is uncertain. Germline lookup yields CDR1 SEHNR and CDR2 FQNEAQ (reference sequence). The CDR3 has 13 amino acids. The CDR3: CASSIALSDTLYF. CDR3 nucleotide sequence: TGTGCCAGCAGCATAGCCCTATCAGATACGCTGTATTTT.

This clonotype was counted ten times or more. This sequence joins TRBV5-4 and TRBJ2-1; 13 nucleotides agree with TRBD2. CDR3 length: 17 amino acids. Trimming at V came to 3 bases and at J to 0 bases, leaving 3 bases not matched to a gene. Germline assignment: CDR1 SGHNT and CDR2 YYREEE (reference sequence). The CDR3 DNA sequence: TGTGCCAGCAGCTCGGGACTAGCGGGAAGCTCCTACAATGAGCAGTTCTTC. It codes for CASSSGLAGSSYNEQFF.